Shown below are 20 T cell receptor beta chains from a single sample sequenced in a study of T cell repertoires in cytomegalovirus infection. TCRdb re-analysed the reads in MiXCR, keeping a single row per CDR3 protein. The sample comprises some 270,000 distinct CDR3 sequences, around 20% of which are singletons, and approximately 20% rests with the top ten. Their specific antigens are unknown. Sequencing was performed on cultured PBMCs, taken from culture after CMV antigen stimulation. Source of these receptors: a human donor in good health (CMV status not recorded). Some clones in this sample may be carry-over from other donors' samples.

The chain recombines TRBV4-3 with TRBJ2-7, with TRBD2 matching over 8 bases. Unmatched junction bases numbered 13, after V lost 0 bases and J lost 6 bases. Germline CDR1 is LGHNA and CDR2 is YSLEER. The CDR3 runs 17 residues. The CDR3 is CASSQDLLAGSSVEQYF. In DNA, the CDR3 is TGCGCCAGCAGCCAAGACTTGCTAGCGGGTAGTTCCGTCGAGCAGTACTTC.

In the case of this clonotype: A read error is possible here, since a much larger clone lies one base away. This rearrangement joins TRBV12-5 to TRBJ2-3; D is ambiguous. CDR3 length: 17 residues. Per germline, CDR1 LGHNT and CDR2 FRNRAP. Trimming took off 1 base at V and 0 bases at J, with 14 bases between the two ends. In DNA, the CDR3 is TGTGCTAGTGGTTTGGGTCTCGGTACTCCTAGCACAGATACGCAGTATTTT. Translation: CASGLGLGTPSTDTQYF.

The gene calls are TRBV28 and TRBJ1-6; no clear D. Germline CDR1 and CDR2: MDHEN and SYDVKM. With 8 bases removed from V and 8 bases from J, the gap between germline ends came to 7 bases. The CDR3 contains 11 residues. Here the CDR3 DNA reads TGTGCCAGCGGGCACTATTCACCCCTCCACTTT. As protein: CASGHYSPLHF.

This chain uses TRBV6-2 or TRBV6-3 with TRBJ2-1; 9 positions agree with TRBD2. Germline CDR1 reads MNHEY; CDR2 reads SVGEGT. After removal of 5 bases from V and 0 bases from J, the junction contained 8 bases not matched to a gene. The CDR3 is 17 amino acids. CDR3 sequence reads: CASSGSTSGHSYNEQFF. The DNA for the CDR3 is TGTGCCAGCAGTGGATCGACTAGCGGCCACTCCTACAATGAGCAGTTCTTC.

A few counts support this clonotype. The V gene is TRBV6-1, the J gene TRBJ2-3; D possibly corresponds to TRBD2 (5 bases). Germline CDR1 reads MNHNS; CDR2 reads SASEGT. V was clipped by 2 bases and J by 0 bases, with 12 bases between them. This CDR3 is 16 amino acids long. The CDR3 protein is CASSESAGLSTDTQYF. The CDR3 bases are TGTGCCAGCAGTGAATCCGCGGGTCTTAGCACAGATACGCAGTATTTT.

This clonotype showed up many times. The chain recombines TRBV7-2 with TRBJ2-7; TRBD1 matches at 11 bases. Trimming cost V 5 bases and J 5 bases; bases outside gene matches: 8. CDR3 length equals 15 residues. The germline gives CDR1 SGHTA, CDR2 FQGNSA. CDR3: CASSLGTGGFDEQYF. The CDR3 nucleotides read TGTGCCAGCAGCCTCGGGACAGGGGGGTTCGACGAGCAGTACTTC. Based on the CDR3 plus reference TRBV7-2 and TRBJ2-7, the full variable domain is GAGVSQSPSNKVTEKGKDVELRCDPISGHTALYWYRQSLGQGLEFLIYFQGNSAPDKSGLPSDRFSAERTGGSVSTLTIQRTQQEDSAVYLCASSLGTGGFDEQYFGPGTRLTVT.

Comments on this clonotype: A much larger clone differs from this one at a single base, so this may be a read error. Because the CDR3 is missing its conserved closing phenylalanine or tryptophan, this is likely a read error. The chain links TRBV7-2 to TRBJ2-7; tentative D call: TRBD1 (5 bases). Trimming stripped 7 bases from V and 3 bases from J, with 10 bases between. The CDR3 has 12 amino acids. Looked up from germline, CDR1 is SGHTA and CDR2 is FQGNSA. The CDR3 spells CASKQGIYEQYL. CDR3 DNA sequence: TGTGCCAGCAAGCAGGGTATCTACGAGCAGTACCTC.

The chain is built from TRBV20-1 and TRBJ2-5; possible D gene TRBD2, 5 bases. V shed 0 bases and J shed 1 base, with 9 bases lying between them. This CDR3 is built from 14 residues. Germline V gene data show CDR1 as DFQATT and CDR2 as SNEGSKA (reference sequence). CDR3 residues: CSARDWRAQETQYF. The CDR3 coding sequence is TGCAGTGCTAGAGATTGGCGGGCCCAAGAGACCCAGTACTTC.

Only a few counts were recorded for this clonotype. The V and J genes are TRBV6-1 and TRBJ1-3; D is ambiguous. The CDR3 has 11 amino acids. The V end lost 6 bases, the J end lost 4 bases, and 4 bases lay between the germline ends. CDR1 and CDR2 (germline): MNHNS, SASEGT. This chain's CDR3 is CASRTGNTIYF. CDR3 DNA sequence: TGTGCCAGCAGAACGGGAAACACCATATATTTT.

This clonotype was counted only a few times. The gene calls are TRBV27 and TRBJ1-1; no firm D call. The CDR3 spans 11 residues. Germline values: CDR1 MNHEY, CDR2 SMNVEV (reference sequence). Trimming shortened V by 8 bases and J by 5 bases, and 9 bases separated the two germline ends. The CDR3 coding sequence is TGTGCCAGCCTCGGCGTAACTGAAGCTTTCTTT. This sequence encodes CASLGVTEAFF.

This clonotype came up a few times. The chain couples TRBV19 to TRBJ2-3, with a tentative D call TRBD2 (6 bases). With 7 bases removed from V and 6 bases from J, the gap between germline ends came to 17 bases. CDR1 and CDR2 (germline): LNHDA, SQIVND (reference sequence). The CDR3 loop spans 14 amino acids. The CDR3 reads CASTMTRPGDTQYF. The CDR3 bases are TGTGCCAGTACCATGACTAGGCCCGGGGATACGCAGTATTTT.

This clonotype was observed once. V is TRBV29-1 and J is TRBJ1-1; D is unclear. Trimming left V 4 bases short and J 11 bases short, with 14 bases between. The CDR3 runs 11 residues. The V gene's germline CDR1 is SQVTM and CDR2 ANQGSEA. CDR3 amino acids: CSVGKEREAFF. The CDR3 nucleotides are TGCAGCGTTGGAAAGGAGCGTGAGGCTTTCTTT.

The chain employs TRBV5-1 and TRBJ2-5; 9 bases match TRBD1. The J segment lost 3 bases and the V segment lost 4 bases, leaving 7 bases of the junction unmatched. Germline CDR1 SGHRS, CDR2 YFSETQ. The length of the CDR3 is 15 residues. The CDR3 loop reads CASSAPGTGKETQYF. CDR3 nucleotides: TGCGCCAGCAGCGCTCCCGGGACAGGGAAAGAGACCCAGTACTTC.

This clonotype was seen many times. The V and J genes are TRBV20-1 and TRBJ2-7, with a weak D call TRBD1 (5 bases). Looked up from germline, CDR1 is DFQATT and CDR2 is SNEGSKA (reference sequence). Deletions cut 5 bases from V and 0 bases from J, with 14 bases between. This CDR3 contains 14 residues. The CDR3 bases are TGCAGTGCTCCAGCAGGGTCAAGCTCCTACGAGCAGTACTTC. This translates into CSAPAGSSSYEQYF.

This clonotype was counted at least ten times. The rearrangement links TRBV7-2 to TRBJ1-2; D not resolved. The CDR3 consists of 15 residues. CDR1 and CDR2 (germline): SGHTA, FQGNSA. The V end was cut by 1 base, the J end by 0 bases, with 9 bases between. CDR3 in DNA: TGTGCCAGCAGCTTAGTAGTGCGGGCTAACTATGGCTACACCTTC. It codes for CASSLVVRANYGYTF.

Concerning this clonotype: An end of the junction does not agree with germline; a read error may underlie this. V is TRBV7-7 and J is TRBJ2-1; no clear D. Germline CDR1 and CDR2: SSHAT and FNYEAQ (reference sequence). The CDR3 is 13 residues long. The CDR3 spells CASSSHLGNEQFF. Written as DNA, the CDR3 is TGTGCTAGCAGCTCCCATCTAGGCAATGAGCAGTTCTTC.

The V and J genes are TRBV19 and TRBJ1-1; 12 bases map to TRBD1. Trimming took 5 bases from V and 3 from J; bases not matched to a gene: 7. The length of the CDR3 is 16 residues. CDR1 is LNHDA and CDR2 is SQIVND in the germline V gene (reference sequence). The CDR3 DNA reads as TGTGCCAGTAGTCAGGGACAGGGGGCTTTGGACACTGAAGCTTTCTTT. Protein product: CASSQGQGALDTEAFF.

The chain links TRBV18 to TRBJ2-5; 9 bases are shared with TRBD1. The CDR3 is 16 residues long. The V and J ends lost 2 bases and 3 bases, in that order; junction bases with no gene match: 7. Germline CDR1 KGHSH, CDR2 LQKENI. The CDR3 spells CASSPIAGQGKETQYF. Written as DNA, the CDR3 is TGTGCCAGCTCACCAATCGCGGGACAGGGAAAAGAGACCCAGTACTTC. The full variable domain, rest sourced from reference TRBV18 and TRBJ2-5, is NAGVMQNPRHLVRRRGQEARLRCSPMKGHSHVYWYRQLPEEGLKFMVYLQKENIIDESGMPKERFSAEFPKEGPSILRIQQVVRGDSAAYFCASSPIAGQGKETQYFGPGTRLLVL.

This clonotype occurred many times. The CDR3 DNA reads TGTGCCAGCAGCTTCGCAGGGAACACTGAAGCTTTCTTT. Protein sequence: CASSFAGNTEAFF. The rearrangement links TRBV7-6 to TRBJ1-1; D gene ambiguous. The germline V and J ends were trimmed by 3 bases and 1 base, with 6 bases remaining between them. Germline V gene sequence: CDR1 SGHVS, CDR2 FNYEAQ. The CDR3 runs to 13 residues.

The rearrangement links TRBV7-8 to TRBJ1-4; 8 bases fit TRBD1. There are 12 residues in the CDR3. V lost 5 bases and J lost 10; bases outside the gene matches: 3. Per germline, CDR1 SGHVS and CDR2 FQNEAQ. The CDR3 protein is CASSQQGGKLFF. CDR3 DNA: TGTGCCAGCAGCCAACAGGGGGGAAAACTGTTTTTT. The variable domain in full, completed from reference TRBV7-8 and TRBJ1-4, reads GAGVSQSPRYKVAKRGQDVALRCDPISGHVSLFWYQQALGQGPEFLTYFQNEAQLDKSGLPSDRFFAERPEGSVSTLKIQRTQQEDSAVYLCASSQQGGKLFFGSGTQLSVL.